A selection of T cell receptor beta chains follows, all from one sample in a study of spatial heterogeneity in lung cancer. A single record per CDR3 protein comes from TCRdb applying MiXCR to the 5' RACE reads. The profile shows fewer than 60,000 distinct CDR3 sequences, roughly 7.4% of them singletons. Sequenced material: PBMCs, taken at follow-up. The receptors derive from a female donor with early-stage non-small cell lung cancer. Both conserved end residues are part of each CDR3. A D gene is named only where the DNA matches it firmly. Part of the rows lack a size; the others show once, few, many or a class for expanded clones.

j_gene,d_gene,abundance,v_gene,CDR3nt,CDR3aa
TRBJ2-5,-,many,TRBV24-1,TGTGCCACCAGTGATTTGTCGGGGGATAGGGAGACCCAGTACTTC,CATSDLSGDRETQYF
TRBJ2-3,-,many,TRBV20-1,TGCAGTGCTATTAATCCGGCCCAGGTTATAGATACGCAGTATTTT,CSAINPAQVIDTQYF
TRBJ2-1,-,many,TRBV28,TGTGCCAGCAGTTTTAGGGACCGGAGGCACAATGAGCAGTTCTTC,CASSFRDRRHNEQFF
TRBJ2-7,TRBD2,many,TRBV5-1,TGCGCCAGCCGACTAGCGGGGGGGCCCGTGCAGTACTTC,CASRLAGGPVQYF
TRBJ1-6,-,few,TRBV2,TGTGCCAGCTTGGGAGGGTATAATTCACCCCTCCACTTT,CASLGGYNSPLHF
TRBJ1-1,-,many,TRBV5-1,TGCGCCAGCAGCATGACAGGATCCACCGAAGCTTTCTTT,CASSMTGSTEAFF
TRBJ2-3,-,few,TRBV7-9,TGTGCCAGCAGCTCAAGGGGGGCTGGTACGGATACGCAGTATTTT,CASSSRGAGTDTQYF
TRBJ1-5,-,few,TRBV20-1,TGCAGTGCTAGAGATTGGAATATTCGCCCGGGATTTAATCAGCCCCAGCATTTT,CSARDWNIRPGFNQPQHF
TRBJ1-5,-,many,TRBV4-3,TGCGCCAGCAGTAAGCATAGCAATCAGCCCCAGCATTTT,CASSKHSNQPQHF
TRBJ1-2,TRBD1,-,TRBV10-3,TGTGCCATCAGTGATCAGGGGGCGGTTGGCTACACCTTC,CAISDQGAVGYTF
TRBJ1-3,-,-,TRBV12-3/TRBV12-4,TGTGCCAGCAGACGGGTGGCTGGAAACACCATATATTTT,CASRRVAGNTIYF
TRBJ1-5,TRBD1,-,TRBV20-1,TGCAGTGCTAGCCGGCAGGGGGACAATCAGCCCCAGCATTTT,CSASRQGDNQPQHF
TRBJ2-1,-,many,TRBV5-1,TGCGCCAGCAGCTTGGGACCAGGGAGCTCCTACAATGAGCAGTTCTTC,CASSLGPGSSYNEQFF
TRBJ1-1,TRBD1,few,TRBV29-1,TGCAGCGTGACTCAGGGGGGTAACACTGAAGCTTTCTTT,CSVTQGGNTEAFF
TRBJ1-3,-,many,TRBV2,TGTGCCAGCAGTGGGAGGGGGATAACTACTGGAAACACCATATATTTT,CASSGRGITTGNTIYF
TRBJ1-2,-,many,TRBV19,TGTGCCACTAAGGACAGCCCGAGTGGCTACACCTTC,CATKDSPSGYTF
TRBJ2-6,-,many,TRBV29-1,TGCAGCGTGGCCGACCCAGGGGAAGGCAACGTCCTGACTTTC,CSVADPGEGNVLTF
TRBJ1-1,-,many,TRBV6-5,TGTGCCAGCAGTTACGCCACTGAAGCTTTCTTT,CASSYATEAFF
TRBJ2-7,-,many,TRBV15,TGTGCCACCAGCAGAGATCGGGGTTTGGGCGAGCAGTACTTC,CATSRDRGLGEQYF
TRBJ1-3,-,-,TRBV28,TGTGCCAGCAGTGGAAGCCACCAAAACACCATATATTTT,CASSGSHQNTIYF
TRBJ2-3,TRBD1,few,TRBV14,TGTGCCAGCAGCCCCCCCCGCGGCAGGGGGTTGGATACGCAGTATTTT,CASSPPRGRGLDTQYF
TRBJ1-2,-,many,TRBV29-1,TGCAGCGTTGAAGCCCCGGATGGCTACACCTTC,CSVEAPDGYTF
TRBJ2-1,TRBD2,many,TRBV29-1,TGCAGCGCCGGACTAGAGTACAATGAGCAGTTCTTC,CSAGLEYNEQFF
TRBJ2-7,-,few,TRBV19,TGTGCCTCTACTCCGCGGGTCTCTAGCCCAATACCTTACGAGCAGTACTTC,CASTPRVSSPIPYEQYF
TRBJ2-7,-,few,TRBV7-2,TGTGCCAGCAGCTTAAAGGCGGGGCCCTACGAGCAGTACTTC,CASSLKAGPYEQYF
TRBJ1-5,TRBD1,-,TRBV9,TGTGCCAGCAGCCGACAGGGAGGTCAGCCCCAGCATTTT,CASSRQGGQPQHF